Each of the 29 T cell receptor beta chains below was sequenced from the same sample in a study of control samples from healthy donors and cancer patients. The data were produced by immunoSEQ multiplex PCR, yet TCRdb's version contains in-frame clones alone and is incomplete. The sample contains about 79,000 clones, roughly 93% of which appear only once. Sequencing was done on a sample of PBMCs. These receptor sequences come from a woman between 40 and 50 years old with lung cancer.

The chain recombines TRBV9 with TRBJ1-5, with a possible D match to TRBD1 (5 bases). The germline gives CDR1 SGDLS, CDR2 YYNGEE. The length of the CDR3 is 13 residues. V was clipped by 5 bases and J by 10 bases, with 16 bases between them. The CDR3 DNA reads as TGTGCCAGCAGTGGTACAGGAGATCGACCCCAGCATTTT. This encodes CASSGTGDRPQHF.

This chain joins TRBV6-2 or TRBV6-3 and TRBJ2-7, with 9 bases matching TRBD1. The CDR3 length is 15 residues. Germline CDR1 reads MNHEY; CDR2 reads SVGEGT. V lost 2 bases to trimming and J lost 2 bases; unmatched junction nucleotides: 4. For the CDR3, the DNA is TGTGCCAGCAGTTACCTGGGACAGGGCCCCTACGAGCAGTACTTC. Its protein is CASSYLGQGPYEQYF.

The rearrangement joins TRBV9 to TRBJ1-5; 7 bases map to TRBD1. Germline values: CDR1 SGDLS, CDR2 YYNGEE. With V trimmed by 3 bases and J by 3 bases, 6 bases remained unmatched. The CDR3 is 15 residues long. This chain's CDR3 is CASSARGIINQPQHF. Written as DNA, the CDR3 is TGTGCCAGCAGCGCCAGGGGGATTATCAATCAGCCCCAGCATTTT.

The chain links TRBV7-2 to TRBJ2-3, with 9 bases fitting TRBD1. Germline-derived CDR1 and CDR2 are SGHTA and FQGNSA. This CDR3 contains 17 residues. V shed 5 bases, J shed 0 bases, and the junction held 9 bases outside the gene matches. The CDR3 here is CASSPGGTGLSTDTQYF. The CDR3 DNA reads TGTGCCAGCAGCCCAGGCGGGACAGGGCTTAGCACAGATACGCAGTATTTT.

The chain's CDR3 is CASSRPPTLRVGGYTF. CDR3 in DNA: TGTGCCAGCAGCCGGCCACCAACGTTAAGGGTTGGAGGCTACACCTTC. The chain couples TRBV5-8 to TRBJ1-2, with unresolved D. The CDR3 extends over 16 amino acids. The germline gives CDR1 SGHTS, CDR2 YDEGEE. The ends were cut back, 4 bases at V and 8 bases at J, with 24 bases in the middle.

The chain uses TRBV24-1 and TRBJ2-2; D gene uncertain. V dropped 9 bases and J dropped 3 bases, with 4 bases sitting between them. Germline V gene lookup returns CDR1 KGHDR and CDR2 SFDVKD. The CDR3 covers 11 residues. The CDR3 here is CATSYTGELFF. CDR3 coding DNA: TGTGCCACCTCATACACCGGGGAGCTGTTTTTT.

The V gene is TRBV18, the J gene TRBJ1-1, with 10 bases matching TRBD1. Trimming took 4 bases from V and 5 from J; bases not matched to a gene: 16. The CDR3 covers 18 residues. CDR1 and CDR2 (germline): KGHSH, LQKENI. The CDR3 DNA follows: TGTGCCAGCTCACAGGGGACAGGGGCCACACCTGGTGGGACTGAAGCTTTCTTT. This translates into CASSQGTGATPGGTEAFF.

V usage is TRBV20-1 and J usage is TRBJ2-7; D unclear. V lost 1 base and J 5 bases, leaving 6 bases between the germline ends. The CDR3 consists of 11 residues. Germline CDR1 DFQATT, CDR2 SNEGSKA (reference sequence). The CDR3 spells CSARGVNEQYF. CDR3 DNA sequence: TGCAGTGCTAGAGGGGTCAACGAGCAGTACTTC.

CDR3 in DNA: TGTGCCACCTCCGACTTGGACAATGAGCAGTTCTTC. Translation: CATSDLDNEQFF. J is TRBJ2-1 and V is TRBV2; D is ambiguous. The V gene lost 10 bases and the J gene lost 5 bases, with 12 bases spanning the gap. The CDR3 has 12 amino acids. Germline values: CDR1 SNHLY, CDR2 FYNNEI.

The chain joins TRBV7-9 to TRBJ1-6; D not resolved. Germline CDR1 is SEHNR and CDR2 is FQNEAQ (reference sequence). The CDR3 spans 14 residues. The V end was cut by 4 bases, the J end by 3 bases, with 7 bases between. CDR3 nucleotide sequence: TGTGCCAGCAGCTACGGGGACTATAATTCACCCCTCCACTTT. Protein sequence: CASSYGDYNSPLHF.

The chain has TRBV5-6 and TRBJ2-5; D is unresolved. CDR1 and CDR2 (germline): SGHDT, YYEEEE. The length of the CDR3 is 15 residues. Trimming cost V 5 bases and J 0 bases, with 14 bases left between them. In DNA form, the CDR3 reads TGTGCCAGCAGAACCCGTACAGAGTACCAAGAGACCCAGTACTTC. This codes for CASRTRTEYQETQYF.

V is TRBV28 and J is TRBJ1-3; perhaps TRBD1 as D (6 bases). The CDR3 is 15 amino acids. Germline CDR1 and CDR2: MDHEN and SYDVKM. With 5 bases removed from V and 0 bases from J, the gap between germline ends came to 11 bases. In DNA, the CDR3 is TGTGCCAGCAGTCCGCCGACAGGCTCTGGAAACACCATATATTTT. It codes for CASSPPTGSGNTIYF.

The J gene is TRBJ1-3, the V gene TRBV9, with D possibly being TRBD1 (6 bases). Germline-derived CDR1 and CDR2 are SGDLS and YYNGEE. The CDR3 runs 16 residues. Trimming took 3 bases from V and 4 from J, leaving 17 bases between them. CDR3 loop: CASSEGTKPSGNTIYF. The DNA of the CDR3 is TGTGCCAGCAGCGAGGGGACAAAACCATCCGGAAACACCATATATTTT.

The genes are TRBV6-5 and TRBJ1-4; 8 nucleotides agree with TRBD1. The CDR3 spans 13 residues. Germline V CDR1 and CDR2: MNHEY, SVGAGI. Unmatched junction bases numbered 10, after V lost 8 bases and J lost 11 bases. This CDR3 reads CASEGQRDRKLFF. The CDR3 DNA reads TGTGCCAGCGAAGGACAGCGGGACAGGAAACTGTTTTTT.

The rearrangement links TRBV14 to TRBJ2-6, with TRBD1 as a possible D gene (7 bases). Trimming took off 0 bases at V and 2 bases at J, with 14 bases between the two ends. The CDR3 spans 18 residues. Germline V gene sequence: CDR1 SGHDN, CDR2 FVKESK. DNA of the CDR3: TGTGCCAGCAGCCAAGACTTGACAGGGAGGCCTGGGGCCAACGTCCTGACTTTC. It translates to CASSQDLTGRPGANVLTF.

The V call is TRBV10-1, the J call TRBJ2-3, with a weak D call TRBD2 (5 bases). Germline V gives CDR1 WNHNN, CDR2 SYGVQD (reference sequence). The CDR3 is 16 amino acids. Trimming took 0 bases from V and 0 from J, leaving 10 bases between them. The CDR3 spells CASSESRRGSTDTQYF. The CDR3 region has the DNA TGCGCCAGCAGTGAGTCGAGGAGAGGGAGCACAGATACGCAGTATTTT.

The chain is built from TRBV6-5 and TRBJ1-3; no reliable D call. This CDR3 region has 16 residues. Germline V gives CDR1 MNHEY, CDR2 SVGAGI. With 0 bases removed from V and 0 bases from J, the gap between germline ends came to 9 bases. The CDR3 bases are TGTGCCAGCAGTTACTCGGCGGTGAACTCTGGAAACACCATATATTTT. Its translation is CASSYSAVNSGNTIYF.

The chain combines TRBV28 with TRBJ1-2; D ambiguous. Trimming stripped 3 bases from V and 10 bases from J, with 12 bases between. Germline V gives CDR1 MDHEN, CDR2 SYDVKM. This CDR3 has 12 residues. CDR3 residues: CASSFGPRDYTF. The CDR3 DNA reads TGTGCCAGCAGTTTCGGACCTCGAGACTACACCTTC.

The genes are TRBV5-1 and TRBJ1-4, with 10 nucleotides matching TRBD1. J gave up 6 bases and V 3 bases, and 2 bases lay outside the gene matches. The germline CDR1 and CDR2 sequences are SGHRS and YFSETQ. This CDR3 region has 14 residues. DNA of the CDR3: TGCGCCAGCAGCTCGGGGACAGGGGATGAAAAACTGTTTTTT. Encoded protein: CASSSGTGDEKLFF.

The V call is TRBV19, the J call TRBJ2-1; 8 bases align to TRBD1. The CDR3 is 19 residues long. Germline V gene data show CDR1 as LNHDA and CDR2 as SQIVND (reference sequence). Trimming removed 4 bases from V and 0 bases from J; junction bases left unmatched: 14. CDR3 DNA: TGTGCCAGTAGTACCAAAGTCGGACAGGGAACTCGCTCCTACAATGAGCAGTTCTTC. This translates into CASSTKVGQGTRSYNEQFF.

This clone was recorded once. The chain uses TRBV7-6 and TRBJ1-4; D is uncertain. Germline CDR1 reads SGHVS; CDR2 reads FNYEAQ. The ends were cut back, 4 bases at V and 5 bases at J, with 8 bases in the middle. This CDR3 is 13 amino acids long. CDR3 loop: CASSSGPNEKLFF. The CDR3 DNA sequence: TGTGCCAGCAGCTCTGGGCCGAATGAAAAACTGTTTTTT. Full variable domain (remainder filled in from reference TRBV7-6 and TRBJ1-4): GAGVSQSPRYKVTKRGQDVALRCDPISGHVSLYWYRQALGQGPEFLTYFNYEAQQDKSGLPNDRFSAERPEGSISTLTIQRTEQRDSAMYRCASSSGPNEKLFFGSGTQLSVL.

The chain employs TRBV2 and TRBJ1-5; 8 bases align to TRBD1. This CDR3 contains 15 residues. Per germline, CDR1 SNHLY and CDR2 FYNNEI. V shed 3 bases, J shed 6 bases, and the junction held 7 bases outside the gene matches. In DNA form, the CDR3 reads TGTGCCAGCAGTGACACCGACAGGGGTAGTCAGCCCCAGCATTTT. Encoded protein: CASSDTDRGSQPQHF.

This clone was seen a single time. For the CDR3, the DNA is TGTGCCAGCAGCAAAGCTTATATAGGGTGGACAGGGAAAGAGACCCAGTACTTC. Its translation: CASSKAYIGWTGKETQYF. The chain is built from TRBV21-1 and TRBJ2-5; the table names TRBD1, a call not compared with the DNA. TRBV21-1 counts as a pseudogene. This CDR3 region has 18 residues.

The genes are TRBV30 and TRBJ2-1; either TRBD1 or TRBD2 may fit D (6 bases each). V was cut by 5 bases and J by 1 base, with 15 bases left in between. Germline V lookup: CDR1 GTSNPN, CDR2 SVGIG (reference sequence). CDR3 length: 15 residues. CDR3 bases: TGTGCCTGGGGAGGGCAGGGGCCTTCCTACAATGAGCAGTTCTTC. Its protein is CAWGGQGPSYNEQFF.

This clone was counted once. The chain recombines TRBV29-1 with TRBJ1-2; a weak D match, TRBD1 (6 bases). V lost 6 bases, J lost 4 bases, and 15 bases lay in between. Germline values: CDR1 SQVTM, CDR2 ANQGSEA. This CDR3 region has 13 residues. As DNA, the CDR3 is TGCAGCGTGGGGGACACAGGAGGCTATGGCTACACCTTC. This codes for CSVGDTGGYGYTF.

This chain links TRBV5-1 with TRBJ1-2; 7 nucleotides agree with TRBD1. This CDR3 is built from 17 residues. Germline V gene lookup returns CDR1 SGHRS and CDR2 YFSETQ. Trimming at V came to 0 bases and at J to 7 bases, leaving 15 bases not matched to a gene. The CDR3 DNA reads as TGCGCCAGCAGCTTGGACAGCAAGCGAACAGGGGCGGGTGGCTACACCTTC. This codes for CASSLDSKRTGAGGYTF.

This chain links TRBV2 with TRBJ1-1; D perhaps matches TRBD1 (5 bases). The V and J ends lost 6 bases and 0 bases respectively, with 11 bases between them. The CDR3 contains 14 residues. CDR1 and CDR2 from the germline V gene are SNHLY and FYNNEI. CDR3 region: CASSGRGMNTEAFF. Here the CDR3 DNA reads TGTGCCAGCAGCGGTAGGGGAATGAACACTGAAGCTTTCTTT.

This clone was observed a few times. V gene TRBV7-9 combines with J gene TRBJ1-2; maybe TRBD1 (5 bases). Germline CDR1 reads SEHNR; CDR2 reads FQNEAQ (reference sequence). V gave up 1 base and J gave up 4 bases, with 16 bases separating them. The length of the CDR3 is 16 residues. This chain's CDR3 is CASSLEPRGSIYGYTF. The CDR3 nucleotides are TGTGCCAGCAGCTTAGAGCCAAGGGGCTCGATCTATGGCTACACCTTC.

CDR3 residues: CSVRTGGNEKLFF. The CDR3 region has the DNA TGCAGCGTTAGGACAGGGGGAAATGAAAAACTGTTTTTT. J is TRBJ1-4 and V is TRBV29-1, with 10 bases aligning to TRBD1. Per the germline V gene, CDR1 is SQVTM and CDR2 is ANQGSEA. V was clipped by 5 bases and J by 5 bases; unmatched bases: 2. CDR3 length: 13 amino acids. Using reference TRBV29-1 and TRBJ1-4 for the parts outside the CDR3, the full variable domain is SAVISQKPSRDICQRGTSLTIQCQVDSQVTMMFWYRQQPGQSLTLIATANQGSEATYESGFVIDKFPISRPNLTFSTLTVSNMSPEDSSIYLCSVRTGGNEKLFFGSGTQLSVL.